The next 28 T cell receptor beta chains were all read from a single sample in a study of cytotoxic CD8 clonotypes in ibrutinib-treated CLL. The assay was immunoSEQ multiplex PCR, and TCRdb's table has in-frame clones only and misses some. The sample includes some 140,000 clones, roughly three quarters of them seen just once. This specimen was PBMCs, taken after 12 months of ibrutinib treatment. The receptors derive from a human donor with chronic lymphocytic leukemia.

The V and J genes are TRBV28 and TRBJ2-4, with 7 bases aligning to TRBD2. V gave up 7 bases and J gave up 8 bases; unmatched junction bases: 11. The length of the CDR3 is 14 residues. Germline-derived CDR1 and CDR2 are MDHEN and SYDVKM. CDR3 nucleotides: TGTGCCAGCATCGAAGGAAGCGGGACGTACATTCAGTACTTC. Translating gives CASIEGSGTYIQYF.

This clone has only a few counts. This chain uses TRBV19 with TRBJ1-5, with 8 bases aligning to TRBD1. This CDR3 region has 16 residues. CDR1 and CDR2 (germline): LNHDA, SQIVND (reference sequence). Trimming took 6 bases from V and 4 from J; bases not matched to a gene: 11. The CDR3 region has the DNA TGTGCCAGTAGACTGCCCAGGACAGGGACAAATCAGCCCCAGCATTTT. This gives the protein CASRLPRTGTNQPQHF.

CDR3 DNA sequence: TGTGCCAGCAGTTCCCGGACTAGCGGGAGACGTTTCGCCAAAAACATTCAGTACTTC. Residues: CASSSRTSGRRFAKNIQYF. The rearrangement links TRBV28 to TRBJ2-4; TRBD2 agrees at 13 bases. The ends lost 4 bases at V and 1 base at J; junction bases unmatched: 10. The CDR3 length is 19 residues. Germline V gene lookup returns CDR1 MDHEN and CDR2 SYDVKM.

The chain is built from TRBV27 and TRBJ2-1; tentative D call: TRBD1 (7 bases). The V gene lost 3 bases and the J gene lost 3 bases, with 9 bases spanning the gap. The CDR3 length is 14 residues. Germline loops: CDR1 MNHEY, CDR2 SMNVEV (reference sequence). CDR3 sequence: CASSFQGGYNEQFF. Here the CDR3 DNA reads TGTGCCAGCAGTTTCCAGGGGGGCTACAATGAGCAGTTCTTC.

This chain joins TRBV5-4 and TRBJ2-5; D is undetermined. The CDR3 loop spans 13 amino acids. V lost 3 bases and J 1 base, leaving 7 bases between the germline ends. The V gene's germline CDR1 is SGHNT and CDR2 YYREEE (reference sequence). Written as DNA, the CDR3 is TGTGCCAGCAGCTCCCGGGCCCAAGAGACCCAGTACTTC. Protein product: CASSSRAQETQYF.

The chain recombines TRBV5-1 with TRBJ2-4, with 8 bases matching TRBD1. CDR1 is SGHRS and CDR2 is YFSETQ in the germline V gene. CDR3 length equals 19 residues. V was pared by 5 bases and J by 1 base, with 17 bases of the junction left unmatched. CDR3 sequence: CASRADRGIGVLAKNIQYF. The CDR3, as DNA: TGCGCCAGCAGAGCCGACAGGGGTATAGGAGTTCTCGCCAAAAACATTCAGTACTTC.

This clone is a singleton in its sample. The V and J genes are TRBV7-3 and TRBJ1-3, with no clear D. V lost 2 bases and J lost 1, with 6 bases in between. The CDR3 contains 14 residues. CDR1 and CDR2 (germline): SGHTA, FQGTGA. The CDR3 reads CASSLGVSGNTIYF. DNA of the CDR3: TGTGCCAGCAGCTTAGGGGTTTCTGGAAACACCATATATTTT.

The V gene is TRBV5-8, the J gene TRBJ2-7; perhaps TRBD2 as D (5 bases). Germline CDR1 is SGHTS and CDR2 is YDEGEE. This CDR3 has 17 amino acids. V lost 6 bases and J 5 bases, leaving 27 bases between the germline ends. The CDR3 sequence: CASNPPVGSGTPHEQYF. The CDR3 DNA sequence: TGTGCCAGCAACCCCCCGGTAGGTTCGGGAACCCCCCACGAGCAGTACTTC.

The chain's CDR3 is CASSLLVSYNEQFF. CDR3 DNA sequence: TGTGCCAGCAGCTTATTAGTCTCCTACAATGAGCAGTTCTTC. The rearrangement links TRBV7-8 to TRBJ2-1; D gene ambiguous. The CDR3 totals 14 residues. Trimming left V 2 bases short and J 0 bases short, with 5 bases between. Germline values: CDR1 SGHVS, CDR2 FQNEAQ.

The rearrangement joins TRBV25-1 to TRBJ1-2; tentatively, D is TRBD1 (5 bases). V was pared by 7 bases and J by 8 bases, with 14 bases between. There are 12 residues in the CDR3. CDR1 and CDR2 from the germline V gene are MGHDK and SYGVNS. CDR3 nucleotides: TGTGCCAGCACAAGGGACTCCCTGGGCTACACCTTC. It yields the protein CASTRDSLGYTF.

The J gene is TRBJ2-7, the V gene TRBV7-8, with TRBD2 as a possible D gene (7 bases). Trimming stripped 5 bases from V and 0 bases from J, with 17 bases between. The CDR3 is 16 residues long. Germline-derived CDR1 and CDR2 are SGHVS and FQNEAQ. The DNA of the CDR3 is TGTGCCAGCAGCGTCAGAGGGGGGGAGCGCTCCTACGAGCAGTACTTC. This gives the protein CASSVRGGERSYEQYF. The full variable domain, its missing parts supplied by reference TRBV7-8 and TRBJ2-7, is GAGVSQSPRYKVAKRGQDVALRCDPISGHVSLFWYQQALGQGPEFLTYFQNEAQLDKSGLPSDRFFAERPEGSVSTLKIQRTQQEDSAVYLCASSVRGGERSYEQYFGPGTRLTVT.

This chain connects TRBV19 to TRBJ2-3, with 8 bases aligning to TRBD2. The CDR3 is made up of 14 amino acids. The germline CDR1 and CDR2 sequences are LNHDA and SQIVND (reference sequence). Losses at the gene ends were 10 bases for V and 4 bases for J; bases not matched to a gene: 10. The CDR3 bases are TGTGCCACCAGGCCGACGGGAGGGGCAGATACGCAGTATTTT. Translating gives CATRPTGGADTQYF. Drawing the rest from reference TRBV19 and TRBJ2-3, the complete variable domain is DGGITQSPKYLFRKEGQNVTLSCEQNLNHDAMYWYRQDPGQGLRLIYYSQIVNDFQKGDIAEGYSVSREKKESFPLTVTSAQKNPTAFYLCATRPTGGADTQYFGPGTRLTVL.

This clone was recorded a few times. V gene TRBV5-4 combines with J gene TRBJ2-2, with 9 bases lining up with TRBD2. The CDR3 covers 18 residues. From germline, CDR1 is SGHNT and CDR2 YYREEE (reference sequence). V lost 0 bases, J lost 4 bases, and 10 bases stayed unmatched. The CDR3 sequence: CASSLGVAGVRGTGELFF. For the CDR3, the DNA is TGTGCCAGCAGCTTGGGGGTAGCGGGAGTACGAGGCACCGGGGAGCTGTTTTTT.

CDR3 sequence: CASSSRGRGIDYGYTF. CDR3 DNA: TGTGCCAGCAGTTCCCGGGGCAGGGGTATTGACTATGGCTACACCTTC. The V gene is TRBV27, the J gene TRBJ1-2; possible D gene TRBD1, 6 bases. Germline V gives CDR1 MNHEY, CDR2 SMNVEV (reference sequence). Trimming stripped 4 bases from V and 3 bases from J, with 18 bases between. This CDR3 has 16 amino acids.

The CDR3: CASSQDGSTGELFF. Written as DNA, the CDR3 is TGCGCCAGCAGCCAAGATGGTTCCACCGGGGAGCTGTTTTTT. The chain links TRBV4-3 to TRBJ2-2, with unresolved D. The ends were cut back, 0 bases at V and 4 bases at J, with 6 bases in the middle. The CDR3 runs to 14 residues. Per the germline V gene, CDR1 is LGHNA and CDR2 is YSLEER.

The chain combines TRBV5-5 with TRBJ1-4; D is unclear. Between the trimmed V and J ends, which lost 0 bases and 0 bases, there was a span of 9 bases. Looked up from germline, CDR1 is SGHKS and CDR2 is YYEKEE (reference sequence). CDR3 length: 16 amino acids. The CDR3 reads CASSLGQLATNEKLFF. In DNA, the CDR3 is TGTGCCAGCAGCTTGGGTCAGCTAGCAACTAATGAAAAACTGTTTTTT.

A few counts support this clone. V is TRBV5-1 and J is TRBJ2-6; 10 nucleotides line up with TRBD1. J gave up 2 bases and V 4 bases, and 3 bases lay outside the gene matches. The CDR3 is 16 residues long. The germline CDR1 and CDR2 sequences are SGHRS and YFSETQ. CDR3 DNA sequence: TGCGCCAGCAGCATGGACAGGGGGACTGGGGCCAACGTCCTGACTTTC. This sequence encodes CASSMDRGTGANVLTF. Filled out from reference TRBV5-1 and TRBJ2-6, the complete variable domain reads KAGVTQTPRYLIKTRGQQVTLSCSPISGHRSVSWYQQTPGQGLQFLFEYFSETQRNKGNFPGRFSGRQFSNSRSEMNVSTLELGDSALYLCASSMDRGTGANVLTFGAGSRLTVL.

The gene calls are TRBV29-1 and TRBJ2-3; unclear D gene. The CDR3 is 13 residues long. Germline V gene sequence: CDR1 SQVTM, CDR2 ANQGSEA. Deletions cut 6 bases from V and 0 bases from J, with 10 bases between. CDR3 in amino acids: CSVASSSTDTQYF. The CDR3 DNA reads TGCAGCGTCGCAAGCAGTAGCACAGATACGCAGTATTTT.

CDR3: CASSGERYSGANVLTF. DNA for the CDR3: TGTGCCAGTAGTGGGGAAAGATACTCTGGGGCCAACGTCCTGACTTTC. The rearrangement joins TRBV19 to TRBJ2-6, with D uncertain. V was pared by 5 bases and J by 0 bases, with 11 bases between. CDR1 and CDR2 (germline): LNHDA, SQIVND (reference sequence). The CDR3 spans 16 residues.

This clone was observed a single time. CDR3 bases: TGTGCCATCAGTGATGGACAGGGGCTTAGGACCGGGGAGCTGTTTTTT. It is translated as CAISDGQGLRTGELFF. This chain joins TRBV10-3 and TRBJ2-2; the match to TRBD1 covers 9 bases. Losses at the gene ends were 3 bases for V and 5 bases for J; bases not matched to a gene: 7. This CDR3 contains 16 residues. Per germline, CDR1 ENHRY and CDR2 SYGVKD.

This clone was detected only once. The chain couples TRBV28 to TRBJ1-2; 7 bases are shared with TRBD1. The germline V gene has CDR1 MDHEN and CDR2 SYDVKM. This CDR3 has 15 amino acids. The J segment lost 2 bases and the V segment lost 5 bases, leaving 8 bases of the junction unmatched. The CDR3 loop is CASSEGAWRNYGYTF. The DNA for the CDR3 is TGTGCCAGCAGTGAGGGGGCTTGGAGGAACTATGGCTACACCTTC.

This clone has just one count. The V gene is TRBV4-2, the J gene TRBJ2-5, with D maybe TRBD1 (6 bases). This CDR3 comprises 14 residues. Between the trimmed V and J ends, which lost 2 bases and 3 bases, there was a span of 10 bases. Looked up from germline, CDR1 is LGHNA and CDR2 is YNFKEQ. The CDR3 coding sequence is TGTGCCAGCAGCCAATCAGACAGGAAAGAGACCCAGTACTTC. This gives the protein CASSQSDRKETQYF.

The chain links TRBV6-5 to TRBJ1-2; 7 nucleotides agree with TRBD1. The CDR3 consists of 13 residues. Trimming removed 6 bases from V and 7 bases from J; junction bases left unmatched: 8. Germline V gene data show CDR1 as MNHEY and CDR2 as SVGAGI. The CDR3 spells CASSRDRVSGYTF. CDR3 in DNA: TGTGCCAGCAGCCGAGACAGGGTTAGTGGCTACACCTTC.

This chain uses TRBV6-5 with TRBJ1-4; the match to TRBD1 covers 8 bases. The CDR3 contains 14 residues. Germline CDR1 MNHEY, CDR2 SVGAGI. With 6 bases clipped from V and 4 bases from J, the junction kept 4 bases outside the gene matches. The CDR3 protein is CASRLDRGNEKLFF. The CDR3 bases are TGTGCCAGCAGACTCGACAGGGGTAATGAAAAACTGTTTTTT.

The V gene is TRBV7-9, the J gene TRBJ1-3; no firm D call. CDR1 and CDR2 (germline): SEHNR, FQNEAQ (reference sequence). V lost 2 bases and J lost 4, with 6 bases in between. This CDR3 is built from 13 residues. This CDR3 is CASSLSTGNTIYF. The DNA of the CDR3 is TGTGCCAGCAGCTTAAGTACGGGAAACACCATATATTTT.

The chain recombines TRBV7-3 with TRBJ2-1; no clear D gene. Germline assignment: CDR1 SGHTA and CDR2 FQGTGA. V gave up 4 bases and J gave up 7 bases, with 8 bases separating them. There are 12 residues in the CDR3. For the CDR3, the DNA is TGTGCCAGCAGCTCCCCCGGTAATGAGCAGTTCTTC. Translating gives CASSSPGNEQFF.

DNA of the CDR3: TGTGCCAGCAGCGTAGCGCAGGGGTTGATGTATAATTCACCCCTCCACTTT. It is translated as CASSVAQGLMYNSPLHF. This chain links TRBV9 with TRBJ1-6, with D possibly being TRBD1 (6 bases). CDR3 length: 17 amino acids. Per germline, CDR1 SGDLS and CDR2 YYNGEE. V was shortened by 0 bases and J by 4 bases, with 14 bases between the two germline ends.

The rearrangement uses TRBV4-1 and TRBJ2-7; either TRBD1 or TRBD2 may fit D (5 bases each). The V end was cut by 3 bases, the J end by 0 bases, with 12 bases between. The CDR3 contains 15 residues. CDR1 is MGHRA and CDR2 is YSYEKL in the germline V gene. The CDR3, as DNA: TGCGCCAGCAGCCACGGGACCTTTAGCTCCTACGAGCAGTACTTC. It is translated as CASSHGTFSSYEQYF.